The 27 T cell receptor beta chains given below trace back to one sample, sequenced in a study of T-cell reconstitution after alpha-beta-depleted transplantation in children. The TCRbeta library was prepared with unique molecular identifiers. TCRdb itself ran the PCR reads through MiXCR, one entry per CDR3 protein. The table includes roughly 310,000 distinct CDR3 sequences, approximately 23% detected once. Sequenced material: PBMCs, mostly from graft donor cells, taken 180 days after TCRalphabeta/CD19-depleted stem cell transplant. These receptors were obtained from a male patient between 10 and 17 years old who had a stem cell transplant for acute lymphoblastic leukemia, so the T cells may come from the graft donor.

The sample holds one count of this clonotype. This chain joins TRBV7-3 and TRBJ2-5, with TRBD2 as a possible D gene (5 bases). V gave up 5 bases and J gave up 4 bases, with 11 bases separating them. The CDR3 loop spans 13 amino acids. The V gene's germline CDR1 is SGHTA and CDR2 FQGTGA. CDR3: CASSPCEGETQYF. CDR3 in DNA: TGTGCCAGCAGCCCCTGCGAGGGAGAGACCCAGTACTTC.

The chain carries TRBV24-1 and TRBJ2-1; TRBD2 aligns across 9 bases. The V gene end was trimmed by 9 bases and the J gene end by 3 bases; junction bases not matched to a gene: 2. This CDR3 comprises 13 residues. Germline values: CDR1 KGHDR, CDR2 SFDVKD. CDR3 region: CATGTSIYNEQFF. The CDR3 DNA is TGTGCCACCGGGACTAGCATCTACAATGAGCAGTTCTTC.

The sample holds a few counts of this clonotype. This sequence joins TRBV20-1 and TRBJ1-1, with D hard to call. Trimming stripped 5 bases from V and 5 bases from J, with 9 bases between. Per germline, CDR1 DFQATT and CDR2 SNEGSKA (reference sequence). The CDR3 contains 11 residues. CDR3 in DNA: TGCAGTGCTCCGGGTCGGACTGAAGCTTTCTTT. The encoded protein is CSAPGRTEAFF.

This chain uses TRBV18 with TRBJ2-1, with D tentatively TRBD1 or TRBD2 (5 bases each). Trimming took 1 base from V and 5 from J, leaving 12 bases between them. The CDR3 totals 15 residues. Germline-derived CDR1 and CDR2 are KGHSH and LQKENI. As DNA, the CDR3 is TGTGCCAGCTCACCACTTTTCATGGGGGACAATGAGCAGTTCTTC. Its translation is CASSPLFMGDNEQFF.

This chain joins TRBV7-8 and TRBJ2-1; 11 nucleotides match TRBD2. Germline V gene lookup returns CDR1 SGHVS and CDR2 FQNEAQ. The V and J ends lost 6 bases and 6 bases, in that order; junction bases with no gene match: 10. The length of the CDR3 is 16 residues. The CDR3 sequence is CASRQLLAGVGNEQFF. The CDR3 DNA reads TGTGCCAGCAGACAATTACTAGCGGGAGTAGGCAATGAGCAGTTCTTC.

A word on this clonotype: At one of its ends the junction is not consistent with the germline gene, which may arise from a read error. The chain employs TRBV29-1 and TRBJ1-1; a weak D match, TRBD1 (6 bases). Germline values: CDR1 SQVTM, CDR2 ANQGSEA. The CDR3 sequence is 13 residues long. In DNA form, the CDR3 reads TGCAGCGGTAGACAGGCCTTGAACACTGAAGCTATCTTT. Its protein is CSGRQALNTEAIF.

This chain links TRBV4-1 with TRBJ2-7, with D possibly being TRBD2 (5 bases). The germline gives CDR1 MGHRA, CDR2 YSYEKL. Trimming took off 0 bases at V and 3 bases at J, with 12 bases between the two ends. The CDR3 loop spans 15 amino acids. The CDR3 reads CASSQDSSRSYEQYF. CDR3 bases: TGCGCCAGCAGCCAAGACTCTAGCAGGAGCTACGAGCAGTACTTC.

This clonotype has a handful of counts. CDR3 bases: TGCAGCTCTTCCTTCCCCGGTAGTGGGAACTATGGCTACACCTTC. Amino acids: CSSSFPGSGNYGYTF. This chain uses TRBV29-1 with TRBJ1-2; D is ambiguous. Germline CDR1 SQVTM, CDR2 ANQGSEA. V was clipped by 8 bases and J by 2 bases, with 21 bases between them. The CDR3 spans 15 residues.

This CDR3 reads CASSPPGAPYNEQFF. The CDR3 nucleotides read TGTGCCAGCAGTCCCCCGGGGGCCCCCTACAATGAGCAGTTCTTC. This chain connects TRBV27 to TRBJ2-1, with D perhaps given as TRBD1 or TRBD2 (6 bases each). Germline V gives CDR1 MNHEY, CDR2 SMNVEV (reference sequence). This CDR3 is built from 15 residues. Trimming removed 5 bases at V and 2 bases at J, with 13 bases between.

The rearrangement uses TRBV11-2 and TRBJ1-6; D may be TRBD1 (6 bases). Germline lookup yields CDR1 SGHAT and CDR2 FQNNGV. Trimming took off 4 bases at V and 7 bases at J, with 26 bases between the two ends. The CDR3 has 19 residues. The CDR3 loop is CASSSGGFTSPNGNSPLHF. The CDR3 coding sequence is TGTGCCAGCAGCTCCGGGGGCTTCACTTCCCCTAACGGCAATTCACCCCTCCACTTT.

This rearrangement joins TRBV29-1 to TRBJ2-7; possible D gene TRBD1, 6 bases. Germline V gene data show CDR1 as SQVTM and CDR2 as ANQGSEA. The V end lost 3 bases, the J end lost 1 base, and 10 bases lay between the germline ends. CDR3 length: 13 amino acids. As DNA, the CDR3 is TGCAGCGTTGAGACAGGTCATTCCTACGAGCAGTACTTC. Protein sequence: CSVETGHSYEQYF.

A few counts support this clonotype. The chain employs TRBV5-6 and TRBJ2-1; 7 bases fit TRBD2. The CDR3 has 15 residues. The germline V gene has CDR1 SGHDT and CDR2 YYEEEE. V lost 0 bases to trimming and J lost 5 bases; unmatched junction nucleotides: 5. Written as DNA, the CDR3 is TGTGCCAGCAGCTTGGCTGGGACTAACAACAATGAGCAGTTCTTC. Its translation: CASSLAGTNNNEQFF.

V and J are TRBV6-2 or TRBV6-3 and TRBJ2-1, with 7 nucleotides matching TRBD2. V trimming: 0 bases; J trimming: 2 bases; junction bases outside the gene matches: 7. The CDR3 loop spans 17 amino acids. Per the germline V gene, CDR1 is MNHEY and CDR2 is SVGEGT. This CDR3 reads CASSYSASGPAYNEQFF. The CDR3 DNA reads TGTGCCAGCAGTTACTCGGCTAGCGGCCCTGCCTACAATGAGCAGTTCTTC.

This clonotype has only a few counts. This chain joins TRBV7-9 and TRBJ1-1, with TRBD1 identical over 7 bases. The germline V gene has CDR1 SEHNR and CDR2 FQNEAQ (reference sequence). CDR3 length: 13 residues. The trim removed 7 bases at V and 2 bases at J, leaving 4 bases unmatched. The CDR3 region has the DNA TGTGCCAGCAACGACAGGGCTAACACTGAAGCTTTCTTT. Encoded protein: CASNDRANTEAFF.

This chain links TRBV5-6 with TRBJ2-7, with 9 nucleotides matching TRBD2. The CDR3 covers 18 residues. The V segment lost 4 bases and the J segment 2 bases; nucleotides outside the gene matches: 16. Germline V gene lookup returns CDR1 SGHDT and CDR2 YYEEEE. The CDR3 region has the DNA TGTGCCAGCAGCAGTATCGCTAGACTAGCGGCGGGTCCCTACGAGCAGTACTTC. This codes for CASSSIARLAAGPYEQYF.

The rearrangement links TRBV7-2 to TRBJ2-7; tentative D call: TRBD1 (6 bases). CDR3 length: 15 amino acids. Germline assignment: CDR1 SGHTA and CDR2 FQGNSA. Trimming stripped 8 bases from V and 2 bases from J, with 19 bases between. The CDR3 DNA reads TGTGCCAGCTGGATACGAACGGGACATCCCTACGAGCAGTACTTC. It is translated as CASWIRTGHPYEQYF.

The rearrangement uses TRBV19 and TRBJ2-7, with D unclear. In germline, CDR1 is LNHDA, CDR2 SQIVND (reference sequence). The CDR3 extends over 14 amino acids. Trimming removed 2 bases at V and 6 bases at J, with 14 bases between. This CDR3 reads CASSIRRTSSEQYF. In DNA form, the CDR3 reads TGTGCCAGTAGTATAAGACGGACCTCTTCCGAGCAGTACTTC.

The chain recombines TRBV5-4 with TRBJ2-3, with D hard to call. The CDR3 is 13 amino acids. V gave up 6 bases and J gave up 0 bases, with 8 bases separating them. The germline V gene has CDR1 SGHNT and CDR2 YYREEE (reference sequence). The CDR3 loop reads CASTPTSTDTQYF. CDR3 coding DNA: TGTGCCAGCACTCCGACTAGCACAGATACGCAGTATTTT.

This clonotype was picked up a small number of times. This chain joins TRBV25-1 and TRBJ2-1, with TRBD2 as a possible D gene (6 bases). This CDR3 is built from 14 residues. CDR1 and CDR2 from the germline V gene are MGHDK and SYGVNS. Between the trimmed V and J ends, which lost 9 bases and 1 base, there was a span of 13 bases. CDR3 DNA: TGTGCCAGTCGGGGGATGGCGTCCTACAATGAGCAGTTCTTC. Its protein product is CASRGMASYNEQFF.

The chain links TRBV4-1 to TRBJ2-4; D uncertain. Trimming cost V 4 bases and J 0 bases, with 16 bases left between them. Germline V gene sequence: CDR1 MGHRA, CDR2 YSYEKL. The CDR3 covers 17 residues. The CDR3 coding sequence is TGCGCCAGCAGCCGAGCCCCCCCAATACTAGCCAAAAACATTCAGTACTTC. This translates into CASSRAPPILAKNIQYF.

This clonotype showed up many times. The chain uses TRBV5-1 and TRBJ1-5, with D maybe TRBD1 (5 bases). V was cut by 0 bases and J by 2 bases, with 9 bases left in between. This CDR3 region has 15 residues. From germline, CDR1 is SGHRS and CDR2 YFSETQ. CDR3 loop: CASSLEGRGNQPQHF. The CDR3 DNA follows: TGCGCCAGCAGCTTGGAGGGACGCGGCAATCAGCCCCAGCATTTT.

V is TRBV6-1 and J is TRBJ2-4, with D possibly called TRBD1 or TRBD2 (6 bases each). The V gene lost 5 bases and the J gene lost 0 bases, with 14 bases spanning the gap. Germline lookup yields CDR1 MNHNS and CDR2 SASEGT. The CDR3 consists of 16 residues. CDR3 bases: TGTGCCAGCAGTCCGCGGAGGGGGAGAGCCAAAAACATTCAGTACTTC. This codes for CASSPRRGRAKNIQYF.

This clonotype was seen a few times. CDR3 in amino acids: CASSQERGRPYEQYF. The CDR3, as DNA: TGCGCCAGCAGCCAAGAGAGGGGAAGGCCCTACGAGCAGTACTTC. V usage is TRBV4-1 and J usage is TRBJ2-7, with D perhaps given as TRBD1 or TRBD2 (5 bases each). Per the germline V gene, CDR1 is MGHRA and CDR2 is YSYEKL. The CDR3 is 15 residues long. V was trimmed by 0 bases and J by 2 bases, leaving 11 bases between them.

This clonotype came up a few times. This sequence joins TRBV20-1 and TRBJ2-4; 7 nucleotides agree with TRBD1. The trim removed 2 bases at V and 7 bases at J, leaving 8 bases unmatched. The CDR3 consists of 14 residues. CDR1 and CDR2 (germline): DFQATT, SNEGSKA (reference sequence). CDR3 loop: CSARKQGFGNIQYF. The CDR3 nucleotides read TGCAGTGCTAGAAAACAGGGGTTCGGGAACATTCAGTACTTC.

The chain links TRBV10-3 to TRBJ1-6; tentative D call: TRBD1 (6 bases). Germline CDR1 reads ENHRY; CDR2 reads SYGVKD. Between the trimmed V and J ends, which lost 9 bases and 11 bases, there was a span of 17 bases. This CDR3 has 13 amino acids. CDR3 sequence: CAIGGSTGPPLHF. As DNA, the CDR3 is TGTGCCATTGGGGGCTCTACAGGGCCACCCCTCCACTTT.

This clonotype turned up a few times. This chain connects TRBV20-1 to TRBJ2-1; no clear D gene. V was shortened by 2 bases and J by 3 bases, with 8 bases between the two germline ends. The CDR3 covers 13 residues. Germline V CDR1 and CDR2: DFQATT, SNEGSKA (reference sequence). CDR3 in amino acids: CSARLVVYNEQFF. CDR3 nucleotides: TGCAGTGCTAGACTAGTCGTCTACAATGAGCAGTTCTTC.

This clonotype was detected a few times. This chain connects TRBV6-1 to TRBJ2-3, with 8 bases fitting TRBD2. The CDR3 loop spans 16 amino acids. CDR1 is MNHNS and CDR2 is SASEGT in the germline V gene. V trimming: 5 bases; J trimming: 4 bases; junction bases outside the gene matches: 11. CDR3 coding DNA: TGTGCCAGCAGTCCGTTTCCGGGAGGGCGAGCAGATACGCAGTATTTT. Protein sequence: CASSPFPGGRADTQYF.